A selection of T cell receptor beta chains follows, all from one sample in a study of blood T cell repertoires in COVID-19. The protocol was immunoSEQ multiplex PCR, while the TCRdb copy is restricted to in-frame clones and leaves out a portion. Of 330,000 or so clones in the sample, 80% to 90% are singletons; the top ten hold more than 7.5%. What was sequenced was peripheral blood. The receptors originated from a man aged 30 to 39 with COVID-19, enrolled during active disease. The CDR3 runs from the conserved cysteine through the conserved F or W. The order of the fields is CDR3 protein, clone size, J gene, D gene, V gene. A D gene is named only where the DNA matches it firmly. Expanded clones are given a class, and other clones once, few, many or no size at all.

CDR3 protein: CASSLVTTDSPLHF
clone size: -
J gene: TRBJ1-6
D gene: -
V gene: TRBV11-2

CDR3 protein: CASSISGLSGANVLTF
clone size: -
J gene: TRBJ2-6
D gene: -
V gene: TRBV19

CDR3 protein: CAWVGGPTNTGELFF
clone size: -
J gene: TRBJ2-2
D gene: -
V gene: TRBV30

CDR3 protein: CASTEGVGYTEAFF
clone size: -
J gene: TRBJ1-1
D gene: -
V gene: TRBV19

CDR3 protein: CASSLQGADTEAFF
clone size: -
J gene: TRBJ1-1
D gene: TRBD1
V gene: TRBV11-3

CDR3 protein: CASGQGTGELFF
clone size: -
J gene: TRBJ2-2
D gene: -
V gene: TRBV12-5

CDR3 protein: CASSLVSRQETQYF
clone size: -
J gene: TRBJ2-5
D gene: -
V gene: TRBV7-2

CDR3 protein: CASGLVEYPGRGYSEAFF
clone size: -
J gene: TRBJ1-1
D gene: TRBD1
V gene: TRBV12-5

CDR3 protein: CASSPTSMGNEQFF
clone size: once
J gene: TRBJ2-1
D gene: -
V gene: TRBV5-1

CDR3 protein: CASSFAEDSQETQYF
clone size: -
J gene: TRBJ2-5
D gene: -
V gene: TRBV7-8

CDR3 protein: CASSQEASGTSTDTQYF
clone size: few
J gene: TRBJ2-3
D gene: -
V gene: TRBV4-2

CDR3 protein: CASSRRTGNYEQYF
clone size: -
J gene: TRBJ2-7
D gene: TRBD1
V gene: TRBV7-9

CDR3 protein: CASSLVLAYEQYF
clone size: once
J gene: TRBJ2-7
D gene: -
V gene: TRBV7-9

CDR3 protein: CASSWTGGGETQYF
clone size: -
J gene: TRBJ2-5
D gene: -
V gene: TRBV21-1

CDR3 protein: CASTQGSISYNEQFF
clone size: -
J gene: TRBJ2-1
D gene: -
V gene: TRBV6-5

CDR3 protein: CASSEVGAGTDTQYF
clone size: once
J gene: TRBJ2-3
D gene: -
V gene: TRBV2

CDR3 protein: CATSRSLRENTEAFF
clone size: -
J gene: TRBJ1-1
D gene: -
V gene: TRBV15

CDR3 protein: CASTGGFGEKLFF
clone size: -
J gene: TRBJ1-4
D gene: -
V gene: TRBV12-3/TRBV12-4

CDR3 protein: CASIRQGGAYEQYF
clone size: -
J gene: TRBJ2-7
D gene: TRBD1
V gene: TRBV6-5

CDR3 protein: CASRETGASGSPQETQYF
clone size: -
J gene: TRBJ2-5
D gene: TRBD2
V gene: TRBV28

CDR3 protein: CASSEGGWNTEAFF
clone size: -
J gene: TRBJ1-1
D gene: TRBD1
V gene: TRBV9

CDR3 protein: CSARVGVPQHF
clone size: -
J gene: TRBJ1-5
D gene: -
V gene: TRBV20-1

CDR3 protein: CASSPGSTNEKLFF
clone size: -
J gene: TRBJ1-4
D gene: -
V gene: TRBV10-2

CDR3 protein: CASSLGSSYEQYF
clone size: -
J gene: TRBJ2-7
D gene: -
V gene: TRBV5-1

CDR3 protein: CASSPFDSDMNTEAFF
clone size: -
J gene: TRBJ1-1
D gene: -
V gene: TRBV18

CDR3 protein: CASSLDRNEQFF
clone size: -
J gene: TRBJ2-1
D gene: -
V gene: TRBV6-5

CDR3 protein: CASSLDRVVRHHGYTF
clone size: few
J gene: TRBJ1-2
D gene: TRBD1
V gene: TRBV7-8

CDR3 protein: CARPHNRIYTGELFF
clone size: once
J gene: TRBJ2-2
D gene: -
V gene: TRBV27

CDR3 protein: CASSRTGGSSYEQYF
clone size: -
J gene: TRBJ2-7
D gene: TRBD1
V gene: TRBV4-3

CDR3 protein: CASSPASGPGEQYF
clone size: -
J gene: TRBJ2-7
D gene: -
V gene: TRBV5-1

CDR3 protein: CASSHLTGNRNTIYF
clone size: -
J gene: TRBJ1-3
D gene: -
V gene: TRBV7-9

CDR3 protein: CASSLNSQETQYF
clone size: -
J gene: TRBJ2-5
D gene: -
V gene: TRBV7-3

CDR3 protein: CASSGQTGGGGNTIYF
clone size: -
J gene: TRBJ1-3
D gene: TRBD1
V gene: TRBV28

CDR3 protein: CASSQGRSYAYYEQYF
clone size: -
J gene: TRBJ2-7
D gene: -
V gene: TRBV14

CDR3 protein: CASSLAWGGQASNTEAFF
clone size: -
J gene: TRBJ1-1
D gene: TRBD1
V gene: TRBV7-2

CDR3 protein: CATSRDNTNTGELFF
clone size: -
J gene: TRBJ2-2
D gene: -
V gene: TRBV15

CDR3 protein: CATSGARDSYNEQFF
clone size: -
J gene: TRBJ2-1
D gene: -
V gene: TRBV24-1

CDR3 protein: CASSFGQGKNYEQYF
clone size: -
J gene: TRBJ2-7
D gene: TRBD1
V gene: TRBV7-3

CDR3 protein: CASKPGTGGGLNEKLFF
clone size: -
J gene: TRBJ1-4
D gene: TRBD1
V gene: TRBV19

CDR3 protein: CASSQSPRGSGNTIYF
clone size: -
J gene: TRBJ1-3
D gene: -
V gene: TRBV3-1/TRBV3-2

CDR3 protein: CASKRGLYEQYF
clone size: -
J gene: TRBJ2-7
D gene: -
V gene: TRBV2

CDR3 protein: CASSQPQAASGGLSGANVLTF
clone size: -
J gene: TRBJ2-6
D gene: TRBD2
V gene: TRBV4-2

CDR3 protein: CASTDRTHNEKLFF
clone size: -
J gene: TRBJ1-4
D gene: -
V gene: TRBV6-5

CDR3 protein: CASSRSSGRSSYEQYF
clone size: -
J gene: TRBJ2-7
D gene: TRBD2
V gene: TRBV5-4

CDR3 protein: CASSQEALTTGTYNEQFF
clone size: -
J gene: TRBJ2-1
D gene: -
V gene: TRBV4-1

CDR3 protein: CASWGQGLSEAFF
clone size: -
J gene: TRBJ1-1
D gene: TRBD1
V gene: TRBV5-6

CDR3 protein: CASSQPTGGVNEKLFF
clone size: -
J gene: TRBJ1-4
D gene: TRBD1
V gene: TRBV4-3

CDR3 protein: CASTFVDYRQETQYF
clone size: -
J gene: TRBJ2-5
D gene: -
V gene: TRBV5-5

CDR3 protein: CASSYGTGGAFF
clone size: -
J gene: TRBJ1-1
D gene: TRBD1
V gene: TRBV6-5

CDR3 protein: CASSLEGSVRRDRGYNEQFF
clone size: once
J gene: TRBJ2-1
D gene: TRBD1
V gene: TRBV11-2

CDR3 protein: CASTLRRAYEQYF
clone size: -
J gene: TRBJ2-7
D gene: -
V gene: TRBV11-2

CDR3 protein: CATSRALGQRGGKTQYF
clone size: -
J gene: TRBJ2-5
D gene: -
V gene: TRBV15

CDR3 protein: CATSETGTDTEAFF
clone size: -
J gene: TRBJ1-1
D gene: -
V gene: TRBV24-1

CDR3 protein: CASSLDRSSGNTIYF
clone size: -
J gene: TRBJ1-3
D gene: -
V gene: TRBV7-2

CDR3 protein: CASSLLRLAGANEQFF
clone size: -
J gene: TRBJ2-1
D gene: TRBD2
V gene: TRBV11-2

CDR3 protein: CASSLGIETQYF
clone size: -
J gene: TRBJ2-5
D gene: -
V gene: TRBV12-3/TRBV12-4

CDR3 protein: CASSLVGQGLNEKLFF
clone size: -
J gene: TRBJ1-4
D gene: TRBD1
V gene: TRBV5-1

CDR3 protein: CASSRTVSEQFF
clone size: -
J gene: TRBJ2-1
D gene: -
V gene: TRBV2

CDR3 protein: CASQRDKVRETQYF
clone size: -
J gene: TRBJ2-5
D gene: -
V gene: TRBV2